Many counts were recorded for the clone carrying this T cell receptor beta chain. Its target is unknown. TCRdb redid the calling of the 5' RACE reads with MiXCR, one entry per CDR3 protein. This sample has under 550,000 distinct CDR3 sequences, with about a sixth found just once. This entry belongs to a study of T-cell memory formation after mild COVID-19. Whole-study context: Largely, the TCR clusters proved donor specific. General study findings and limits: The pre-infection memory compartment contained some responding clones, suggesting cross-reactive memory joined. CD4+ contracting clones were found mainly in CM and EM, and CD8+ ones in EMRA.

The germline gives CDR1 SEHNR, CDR2 FQNEAQ (reference sequence). The CDR3 totals 10 residues. Trimming pared 11 bases from V and 5 bases from J, leaving 9 bases between. Sequenced sample: PBMCs or a T cell subset sorted from them (not recorded which). The clonotype was recovered from a man aged 18 to 30 who had mild COVID-19 (a few samples of this study predate the infection). Cell type and time point are not known. This rearrangement joins TRBV7-9 to TRBJ2-5; D is undetermined. Written as DNA, the CDR3 is TGTGCCGTGGGAAGGGAGACCCAGTACTTC. This gives the protein CAVGRETQYF.